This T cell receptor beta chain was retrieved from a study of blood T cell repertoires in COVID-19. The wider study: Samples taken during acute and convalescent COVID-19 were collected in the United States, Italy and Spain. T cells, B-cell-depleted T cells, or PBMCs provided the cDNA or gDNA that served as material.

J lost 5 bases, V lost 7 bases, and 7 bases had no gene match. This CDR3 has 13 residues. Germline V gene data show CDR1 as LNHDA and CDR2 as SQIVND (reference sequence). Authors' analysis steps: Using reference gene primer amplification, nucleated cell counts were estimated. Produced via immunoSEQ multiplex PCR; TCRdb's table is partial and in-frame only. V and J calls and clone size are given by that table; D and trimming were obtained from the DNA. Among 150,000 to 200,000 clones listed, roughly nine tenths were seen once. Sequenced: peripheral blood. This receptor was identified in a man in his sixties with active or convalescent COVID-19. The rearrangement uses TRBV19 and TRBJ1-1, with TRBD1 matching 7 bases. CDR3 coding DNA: TGTGCCAGTATCTCGACAGGGAATACTGAAGCTTTCTTT. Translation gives CASISTGNTEAFF.